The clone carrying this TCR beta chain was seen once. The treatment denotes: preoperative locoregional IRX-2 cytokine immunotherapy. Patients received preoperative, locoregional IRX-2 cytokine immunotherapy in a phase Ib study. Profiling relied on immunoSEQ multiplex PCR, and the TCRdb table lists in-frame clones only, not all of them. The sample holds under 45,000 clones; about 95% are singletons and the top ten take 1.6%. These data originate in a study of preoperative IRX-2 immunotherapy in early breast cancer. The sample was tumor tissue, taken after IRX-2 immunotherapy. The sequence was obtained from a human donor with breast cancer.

The CDR3 nucleotides read TGTGCCAGCTCACGAAACGGACTAGCGGGGAACACCGGGGAGCTGTTTTTT. Translation: CASSRNGLAGNTGELFF. The rearrangement joins TRBV18 to TRBJ2-2, with 11 nucleotides matching TRBD2. This CDR3 is 17 amino acids long. J gave up 1 base and V 4 bases, and 5 bases lay outside the gene matches. Looked up from germline, CDR1 is KGHSH and CDR2 is LQKENI.